This TCR beta chain was recovered during a study of technical replicates of blood from a handful of donors (dated by TCRdb to the late 2010s). The method was the immunoSEQ multiplex PCR assay. The clones in this table, taken by TCRdb from immuneACCESS, are in-frame only. Not every clone is retained; where verified, under half of the shortfall comes from an unresolved V gene, and the cause of the rest is unknown. For this sample there are fewer than 20,000 clones; around nine tenths appear just once. The leading ten clones occupy around 12% of the sample. As regards this clone: Its antigen is currently not known. No base quality values were provided; no much bigger clone lies one nucleotide off.

This TCR derives from a human donor in good health. Material: PBMCs.

At the DNA level, the sequence is TGTGCCAGCAGCTTTTGGCTAGCGGGATCAGATACGCAGTATTTT. This codes for CASSFWLAGSDTQYF. The sequence links TRBV5-4 to TRBJ2-3, with 9 central nucleotides matching TRBD2. Reading from cysteine to phenylalanine, the CDR3 counts 15 amino acids. The kept DNA is CDR3 alone, 45 bases in frame from the first base. Trimming leaves V shorter by 2 bases and J shorter by 4 bases, with the junction holding 5 bases beyond the gene matches. According to the germline V gene (reference sequence), CDR1 reads SGHNT and CDR2 reads YYREEE.